This T cell receptor beta chain was obtained from a study of blood T cell repertoires in COVID-19. The CDR3 covers 15 residues. Germline V CDR1 and CDR2: MNHEY, SVGAGI. V was shortened by 6 bases and J by 2 bases, with 15 bases between the two germline ends. Data came from immunoSEQ multiplex PCR; TCRdb stores just in-frame clones and leaves some out. Counted here are 65,000 to 75,000 clones, roughly 80% occurring once; the ten biggest clones make up 4.5%. The sequence was obtained from an older woman with acute or convalescent COVID-19. The V call is TRBV6-5, the J call TRBJ2-3, with D possibly TRBD1 on 6 matching bases. The source material was peripheral blood. The CDR3 DNA sequence: TGTGCCAGCAGACTCGGGACATCCTACACAGATACGCAGTATTTT. Its translation is CASRLGTSYTDTQYF.